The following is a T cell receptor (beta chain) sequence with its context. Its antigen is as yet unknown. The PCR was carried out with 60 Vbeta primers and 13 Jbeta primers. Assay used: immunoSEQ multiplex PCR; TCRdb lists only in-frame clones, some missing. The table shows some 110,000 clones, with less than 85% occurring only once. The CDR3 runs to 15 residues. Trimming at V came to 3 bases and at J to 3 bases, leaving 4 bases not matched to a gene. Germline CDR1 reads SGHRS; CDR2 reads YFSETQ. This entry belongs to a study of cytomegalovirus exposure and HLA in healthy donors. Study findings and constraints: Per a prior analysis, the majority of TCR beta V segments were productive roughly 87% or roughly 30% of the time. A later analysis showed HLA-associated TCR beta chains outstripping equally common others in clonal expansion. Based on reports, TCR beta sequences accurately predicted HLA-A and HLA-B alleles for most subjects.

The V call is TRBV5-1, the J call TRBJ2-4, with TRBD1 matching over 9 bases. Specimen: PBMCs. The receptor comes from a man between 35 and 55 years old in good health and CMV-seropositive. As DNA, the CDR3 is TGCGCCAGCAGCTCGGGACAGGGCGACAAAAACATTCAGTACTTC. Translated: CASSSGQGDKNIQYF.